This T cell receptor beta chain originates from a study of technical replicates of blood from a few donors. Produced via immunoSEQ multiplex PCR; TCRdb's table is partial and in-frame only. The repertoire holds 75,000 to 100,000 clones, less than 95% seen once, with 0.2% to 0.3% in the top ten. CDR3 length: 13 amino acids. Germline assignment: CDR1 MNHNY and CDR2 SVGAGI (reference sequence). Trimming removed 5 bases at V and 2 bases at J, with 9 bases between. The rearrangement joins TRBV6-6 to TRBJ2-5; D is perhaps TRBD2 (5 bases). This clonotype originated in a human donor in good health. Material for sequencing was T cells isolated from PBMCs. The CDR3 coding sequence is TGTGCCAGCAGTAGGACTGATCAAGAGACCCAGTACTTC. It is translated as CASSRTDQETQYF.